The sequence of this TCR beta chain was determined in a study of T cells expressing NK-cell markers. Study outcomes and limitations: For 5 to 7 donors, the dominant NKG2C+ clonotypes made up roughly 1.0-7.0% of their CD8+ T cells.

With respect to this clonotype: The antigen is not known.

No DNA is given; TCRdb re-called the 5' RACE reads and lists each CDR3 protein once. This listing includes about 440,000 distinct CDR3 sequences. The germline CDR1 and CDR2 sequences are SGDLS and YYNGEE. This CDR3 has 15 amino acids. V gene TRBV9 combines with J gene TRBJ2-1; there is no DNA to check the TCRdb D call of TRBD2. Sequences were obtained from blood T cells: a sorted CD56 or NKG2C T cell subset, CD4+ or CD8+ T cells, or bulk PBMC T cells (not recorded which). This receptor was obtained from a woman between 18 and 69 years old in good health. The CDR3 is CASSVVGGGSNEQFF.